A single sample is the source of the 21 T cell receptor beta chains below, sequenced in a study of T cells after yellow fever vaccination. TCRdb reprocessed the 5' RACE reads with MiXCR, giving one entry per CDR3 protein. The sample shows about 320,000 distinct CDR3 sequences, about 10% of them seen only once. Specimen: CD4+ T cells sorted from PBMCs, collected 45 days after the yellow fever booster vaccination. The receptors originated from a man aged 18 to 30 who received the YFV17D yellow fever vaccine.

The V gene is TRBV18, the J gene TRBJ1-2, with D unclear. This CDR3 spans 14 amino acids. Per germline, CDR1 KGHSH and CDR2 LQKENI. Trimming cost V 2 bases and J 3 bases, with 10 bases left between them. In DNA form, the CDR3 reads TGTGCCAGCTCACCATCCGAGGGTCACTATGGCTACACCTTC. Encoded protein: CASSPSEGHYGYTF.

The chain couples TRBV7-9 to TRBJ1-4; unclear D gene. V shed 2 bases and J shed 6 bases, with 13 bases lying between them. The CDR3 is 15 residues long. In germline, CDR1 is SEHNR, CDR2 FQNEAQ (reference sequence). The CDR3 nucleotides read TGTGCCAGCAGCTTATGGGAGAACGATGATGAAAAACTGTTTTTT. This encodes CASSLWENDDEKLFF.

This clonotype was observed many times. The V gene is TRBV12-3 or TRBV12-4, the J gene TRBJ1-1; 12 positions match TRBD1. J lost 6 bases, V lost 7 bases, and 15 bases had no gene match. This CDR3 spans 17 amino acids. This CDR3 is CASTPYRDRGHGAEAFF. DNA for the CDR3: TGTGCCAGCACCCCCTACAGGGACAGGGGGCATGGGGCTGAAGCTTTCTTT.

This chain joins TRBV20-1 and TRBJ1-6; 7 bases agree with TRBD1. The ends lost 1 base at V and 6 bases at J; junction bases unmatched: 6. CDR1 DFQATT and CDR2 SNEGSKA come from the germline V gene (reference sequence). The CDR3 sequence is 15 residues long. The CDR3 DNA is TGCAGTGCTAGAGCGACAGGGAGTTTTAATTCACCCCTCCACTTT. It codes for CSARATGSFNSPLHF.

V and J are TRBV7-8 and TRBJ2-3, with D perhaps matching TRBD1 (5 bases). Trimming took 5 bases from V and 8 from J, leaving 11 bases between them. CDR1 is SGHVS, CDR2 FQNEAQ, per germline. The CDR3 has 12 residues. Here the CDR3 reads CASSQGRSTQYF. The CDR3 DNA is TGTGCCAGCAGCCAGGGTCGTAGTACGCAGTATTTT.

This clonotype was seen at least ten times. This chain links TRBV4-3 with TRBJ2-3; the D call may be TRBD1 or TRBD2 (5 bases each). V was pared by 0 bases and J by 4 bases, with 14 bases between. The length of the CDR3 is 16 residues. CDR1 LGHNA and CDR2 YSLEER come from the germline V gene. Here the CDR3 reads CASSQDWQGVPDTQYF. The CDR3 coding sequence is TGCGCCAGCAGCCAAGATTGGCAGGGAGTCCCAGATACGCAGTATTTT.

This clonotype was observed a few times. J is TRBJ2-7 and V is TRBV5-4, with 10 nucleotides matching TRBD1. This CDR3 spans 13 amino acids. Trimming at V came to 3 bases and at J to 12 bases, leaving 9 bases not matched to a gene. Germline CDR1 SGHNT, CDR2 YYREEE (reference sequence). The CDR3 DNA is TGTGCCAGCAGCTCGCTGTTGACAGGGGGCCTGTACTTC. It encodes CASSSLLTGGLYF.

This clonotype occurred a few times. The chain joins TRBV7-8 to TRBJ1-1; D might be TRBD1 (6 bases). CDR3 length equals 14 residues. The ends were cut back, 1 base at V and 6 bases at J, with 12 bases in the middle. Germline V gene sequence: CDR1 SGHVS, CDR2 FQNEAQ. DNA for the CDR3: TGTGCCAGCAGCTTAGGACGCCGGGGGCCTGAAGCTTTCTTT. Its translation: CASSLGRRGPEAFF.

This clonotype was seen ten or more times. V gene TRBV24-1 combines with J gene TRBJ2-1; D perhaps matches TRBD1 (6 bases). CDR3 size: 16 residues. V was pared by 7 bases and J by 0 bases, with 15 bases between. Germline lookup yields CDR1 KGHDR and CDR2 SFDVKD. As DNA, the CDR3 is TGTGCCACCAGACCAGGACAGTCGAGCTCCTACAATGAGCAGTTCTTC. This gives the protein CATRPGQSSSYNEQFF.

The V and J genes are TRBV5-1 and TRBJ2-7; TRBD2 might be the D (5 bases). CDR3 size: 15 residues. The V gene lost 0 bases and the J gene lost 5 bases, with 15 bases spanning the gap. CDR1 and CDR2 from the germline V gene are SGHRS and YFSETQ. The CDR3 spells CASSLEGSGIDEQYF. The CDR3 DNA is TGCGCCAGCAGCTTGGAAGGGTCGGGGATCGACGAGCAGTACTTC.

This clonotype has ten or more counts. The chain carries TRBV20-1 and TRBJ2-4; no firm D call. From germline, CDR1 is DFQATT and CDR2 SNEGSKA (reference sequence). The CDR3 contains 13 residues. V lost 5 bases to trimming and J lost 0 bases, with 8 bases between them. The CDR3 reads CSAAHLAKNIQYF. CDR3 bases: TGCAGTGCTGCTCACCTAGCCAAAAACATTCAGTACTTC.

This chain uses TRBV7-8 with TRBJ1-6; maybe TRBD1 (5 bases). The germline CDR1 and CDR2 sequences are SGHVS and FQNEAQ. The CDR3 has 14 amino acids. V gave up 7 bases and J gave up 9 bases, with 16 bases separating them. The CDR3 DNA is TGTGCCAGCACTAAGGGACCTAAGGGTTCACCCCTCCACTTT. Translating it yields CASTKGPKGSPLHF.

The sample holds a few counts of this clonotype. J is TRBJ1-2 and V is TRBV5-1; D gene ambiguous. V gave up 0 bases and J gave up 5 bases, with 8 bases separating them. Germline V gives CDR1 SGHRS, CDR2 YFSETQ. The CDR3 loop spans 13 amino acids. The CDR3: CASSLEQGYGYTF. In nucleotides, the CDR3 is TGCGCCAGCAGCTTGGAGCAAGGGTATGGCTACACCTTC.

This rearrangement joins TRBV23-1 to TRBJ1-4, with 9 bases lining up with TRBD1. TRBV23-1 is an ORF, with its function uncertain. The CDR3 runs to 16 residues. After removal of 3 bases from V and 6 bases from J, the junction contained 8 bases not matched to a gene. CDR3 bases: TGCGCCAGCAGTCACAGGGGAGGACAGGGGCATGAAAAACTGTTTTTT. It yields the protein CASSHRGGQGHEKLFF.

The table lists this clonotype with a few counts. This chain connects TRBV24-1 to TRBJ2-2; tentatively, D is TRBD1 (5 bases). Germline V gene lookup returns CDR1 KGHDR and CDR2 SFDVKD. The CDR3 totals 16 residues. The ends were cut back, 1 base at V and 4 bases at J, with 12 bases in the middle. CDR3 amino acids: CATSDFPGRGTGELFF. The DNA for the CDR3 is TGTGCCACCAGTGATTTTCCCGGAAGGGGCACCGGGGAGCTGTTTTTT.

This clonotype was counted ten times or more. J is TRBJ2-5 and V is TRBV6-5, with D perhaps matching TRBD2 (6 bases). The CDR3 runs 14 residues. With 4 bases removed from V and 3 bases from J, the gap between germline ends came to 12 bases. Germline-derived CDR1 and CDR2 are MNHEY and SVGAGI. CDR3 nucleotides: TGTGCCAGCAGTTCCCCTCCGGGAGAAGAGACCCAGTACTTC. It codes for CASSSPPGEETQYF.

CDR3 amino acids: CSARDRTGRETQYF. CDR3 coding DNA: TGCAGTGCTAGAGACAGGACAGGGCGGGAGACCCAGTACTTC. The rearrangement uses TRBV20-1 and TRBJ2-5; 8 nucleotides match TRBD1. Losses at the gene ends were 0 bases for V and 5 bases for J; bases not matched to a gene: 5. The V gene's germline CDR1 is DFQATT and CDR2 SNEGSKA (reference sequence). This CDR3 has 14 residues.

Only a few counts were recorded for this clonotype. V and J are TRBV9 and TRBJ2-3; 8 bases match TRBD2. J lost 2 bases, V lost 4 bases, and 3 bases had no gene match. The germline gives CDR1 SGDLS, CDR2 YYNGEE. The CDR3 totals 14 residues. CDR3 sequence: CASSRTSNTDTQYF. DNA of the CDR3: TGTGCCAGCAGCCGGACTAGCAACACAGATACGCAGTATTTT.

This clonotype was seen a handful of times. The rearrangement joins TRBV6-2 or TRBV6-3 to TRBJ1-5, with D unresolved. Germline CDR1 is MNHEY and CDR2 is SVGEGT. V dropped 2 bases and J dropped 4 bases, with 12 bases sitting between them. The CDR3 loop spans 15 amino acids. The CDR3 loop reads CASSYGLSSNQPQHF. The CDR3 DNA is TGTGCCAGCAGTTACGGCCTATCATCAAATCAGCCCCAGCATTTT.

The V and J genes are TRBV7-9 and TRBJ1-2; D not resolved. The length of the CDR3 is 14 residues. Germline CDR1 reads SEHNR; CDR2 reads FQNEAQ (reference sequence). V lost 3 bases to trimming and J lost 2 bases, with 10 bases between them. CDR3 in amino acids: CASSLETRNYGYTF. CDR3 nucleotide sequence: TGTGCCAGCAGCTTGGAGACACGGAACTATGGCTACACCTTC.

This clonotype has only a few counts. The gene calls are TRBV7-2 and TRBJ1-5; D perhaps matches TRBD1 (5 bases). The V and J ends lost 1 base and 7 bases respectively, with 11 bases between them. The CDR3 length is 14 residues. Germline V lookup: CDR1 SGHTA, CDR2 FQGNSA. DNA for the CDR3: TGTGCCAGCAGCTTAGTGGCAGGGAGGCAGCCCCAGCATTTT. Translating gives CASSLVAGRQPQHF.